A selection of T cell receptor beta chains follows, all from one sample in a study of PD-L1 blockade in urothelial cancer. TCRdb's table, derived via immunoSEQ multiplex PCR, lists solely in-frame clones and lacks some. Of more than 90,000 clones listed, roughly 85% were seen once; the top ten hold around 7.7%. The sample here was PBMCs, taken around atezolizumab (anti-PD-L1) treatment. The receptors were gathered from a man between 65 and 79 years old with urothelial cancer. Each CDR3 is given with its conserved first and last residue. Fields, in order: J gene, V gene, clone size, CDR3 protein. Size is omitted from some rows. Given values are once, few, many or a class for expanded clones.

TRBJ1-5 | TRBV19 | - | CASSRDRVQPQHF
TRBJ2-1 | TRBV7-2 | - | CASRGREDYNEQFF
TRBJ2-2 | TRBV7-2 | - | CASSPAGLVNTGELFF
TRBJ2-1 | TRBV4-1 | - | CASSQGQGFHNEQFF
TRBJ1-1 | TRBV6-5 | - | CASSYSGTGGNTEAFF
TRBJ1-4 | TRBV4-2 | few | CASSQDPGGNEKLFF
TRBJ2-7 | TRBV6-5 | - | CASSYSDRTYSYEQYF
TRBJ2-4 | TRBV30 | - | CAWSVPTSGKNIQYF
TRBJ2-1 | TRBV5-1 | - | CASSLGQGNEQFF
TRBJ2-2 | TRBV4-2 | - | CASSQDRGTGELFF
TRBJ1-5 | TRBV19 | - | CASSIVPGVNQPQHF
TRBJ2-7 | TRBV7-3 | once | CASSLQVGYEQYF
TRBJ1-1 | TRBV11-2 | - | CASRPGTGDRNTEAFF
TRBJ1-2 | TRBV5-4 | once | CASSLDARQSYGYTF
TRBJ1-1 | TRBV28 | - | CASSPPTGENTEAFF
TRBJ2-5 | TRBV7-2 | - | CASRLVGETQYF
TRBJ2-7 | TRBV18 | - | CASSARDEQYF
TRBJ1-1 | TRBV5-1 | - | CASSILTGGDTEAFF
TRBJ2-7 | TRBV10-3 | - | CAISESAGNSYEQYF
TRBJ2-7 | TRBV29-1 | - | CSVRGGRRSYEQYF
TRBJ1-5 | TRBV29-1 | - | CSVGDSDSNQPQHF
TRBJ1-3 | TRBV6-5 | - | CASSRGSSGNTIYF
TRBJ1-3 | TRBV6-5 | - | CASNSPGGNTIYF
TRBJ2-2 | TRBV7-6 | - | CASSFGLAGSTGELFF
TRBJ2-1 | TRBV4-3 | - | CASSQAGSGIGNEQFF
TRBJ2-3 | TRBV29-1 | - | CSVAGAQDTQYF
TRBJ2-2 | TRBV7-9 | - | CASSRDRGRTGELFF
TRBJ1-4 | TRBV5-1 | - | CASSLGQGWEKLFF
TRBJ1-1 | TRBV10-3 | few | CAISEGPGANTEAFF
TRBJ2-1 | TRBV19 | - | CASSITGGGAFF
TRBJ1-1 | TRBV11-2 | - | CASSPSGEMNTEAFF
TRBJ1-2 | TRBV30 | few | CAWSDRAYGYTF
TRBJ2-7 | TRBV7-2 | - | CASSLRLTYEQYF
TRBJ2-5 | TRBV9 | - | CASSVFSRETQYF
TRBJ1-6 | TRBV30 | - | CAWSPQVNSPLHF
TRBJ2-7 | TRBV29-1 | - | CSVTGTSGGTYEQYF
TRBJ2-1 | TRBV9 | - | CASSASRNSYNEQFF
TRBJ1-5 | TRBV6-1 | - | CASSSDRGRQPQHF
TRBJ2-7 | TRBV5-1 | - | CASSLAGGSYEQYF
TRBJ1-4 | TRBV7-9 | few | CASSFAPTYDFEKLFF
TRBJ2-7 | TRBV7-2 | - | CASSLALLAGVEQYF
TRBJ1-5 | TRBV18 | - | CASSLDRGDQPQHF
TRBJ2-2 | TRBV9 | - | CASSWSSGQNTGELFF
TRBJ1-5 | TRBV6-1 | - | CASSEGGGNQPQHF
TRBJ2-2 | TRBV21-1 | - | CASSTRDSNTGELFF